This T cell receptor (beta chain) was recovered during a study of blood T cell repertoires in COVID-19. Study at large: Samples of COVID-19 (acute and convalescent) were obtained from the United States, Italy and Spain. In each case, the material was cDNA or gDNA derived from T cells, B-cell-depleted T cells, or PBMCs.

In the original workflow: For nucleated cells, counts were estimated from reference gene primer amplification. Profiling relied on immunoSEQ multiplex PCR, and the TCRdb table lists in-frame clones only, not all of them. For V, J and clone size, that table is used; D and trimming come from the DNA. The data show fewer than 400,000 clones, about 85% seen once. The CDR3 contains 15 residues. Specimen: peripheral blood. This chain links TRBV12-2 with TRBJ2-7; TRBD1, the D gene given by the table, was not confirmed from the DNA. TRBV12-2 constitutes a pseudogene. This clonotype was obtained from a young woman with acute or convalescent COVID-19. The CDR3 spells CASRLGDMVVGEQYF. The CDR3 DNA is TGTGCAAGTCGCTTAGGGGACATGGTGGTGGGAGAGCAGTACTTC.